This passage covers 3 T cell receptor beta chains from one sample sequenced in a study of cytomegalovirus exposure and HLA in healthy donors. PCR amplification relied on 60 Vbeta primers (plus 13 Jbeta primers). Method: immunoSEQ multiplex PCR; TCRdb's copy keeps in-frame clones and lacks some. The data hold 250,000 to 350,000 clones, with roughly 80% observed a single time. The sequenced sample was PBMCs. The receptors here all came from a girl aged 2 to 10 in good health and CMV-seronegative.

This clone was detected once. This rearrangement joins TRBV11-1 to TRBJ2-1; 8 bases are a match to TRBD1. The CDR3 extends over 17 amino acids. Germline trimming cut 4 bases from V and 0 bases from J; bases unmatched to any gene: 8. CDR1 is SGHAT and CDR2 is FQDESV in the germline V gene (reference sequence). The CDR3 DNA reads TGTGCCAGCAGCTCGTCCCCGGGACAGGTCTCCTACAATGAGCAGTTCTTC. Its translation: CASSSSPGQVSYNEQFF.

The chain carries TRBV19 and TRBJ1-5; 7 bases are shared with TRBD1. Unmatched junction bases numbered 18, after V lost 5 bases and J lost 5 bases. The CDR3 contains 18 residues. Germline values: CDR1 LNHDA, CDR2 SQIVND (reference sequence). The CDR3 nucleotides read TGTGCCAGTAGTGTCCCGGGACAGCGGGGGGGTGAGGATCAGCCCCAGCATTTT. This sequence encodes CASSVPGQRGGEDQPQHF.

The chain is built from TRBV14 and TRBJ1-2, with D unclear. V lost 5 bases, J lost 4 bases, and 23 bases lay in between. There are 17 residues in the CDR3. CDR1 is SGHDN, CDR2 FVKESK, per germline. CDR3: CASSSAPSGHNLYGYTF. CDR3 DNA: TGTGCCAGCAGCAGCGCGCCTAGCGGGCATAATCTCTATGGCTACACCTTC.